This TCR beta chain emerged from a study of shared clonotypes between healthy human individuals. The study, taken as a whole, reports: A limitation of the genetic and exposure-history diversity represented arose from few donors.

Trimming cost V 2 bases and J 5 bases; bases outside gene matches: 2. In germline, CDR1 is SEHNR, CDR2 FQNEAQ (reference sequence). CDR3 size: 15 residues. As for this clone: What it recognizes is unknown.

The assay was immunoSEQ multiplex PCR, and TCRdb's table has in-frame clones only and misses some. The sample lists about 1 million clones, 70% to 80% occurring once. This clonotype originated in a man younger than 35 in good health. Sample: memory CD4+ T cells sorted from blood. The subset was: CD45RA-negative fraction. This chain joins TRBV7-9 and TRBJ2-5; 13 nucleotides agree with TRBD2. This CDR3 reads CASSLLLAGGETQYF. For the CDR3, the DNA is TGTGCCAGCAGCTTATTACTAGCGGGGGGGGAGACCCAGTACTTC.